What follows are 19 T cell receptor beta chains derived from one specimen sequenced in a study of blood T cell repertoires in COVID-19. Method: immunoSEQ multiplex PCR; TCRdb's copy keeps in-frame clones and lacks some. The sample includes fewer than 250,000 clones, more than 60% of them seen just once. Specimen: peripheral blood. Receptor source: a woman aged 50 to 60 with acute or convalescent COVID-19.

The rearrangement links TRBV5-8 to TRBJ2-5; 9 positions match TRBD1. Looked up from germline, CDR1 is SGHTS and CDR2 is YDEGEE. V shed 3 bases and J 1 base; nucleotides not matched to a gene: 7. This CDR3 region has 16 residues. CDR3 nucleotides: TGTGCCAGCAGCTCTGGGACAGGGACAACCCAAGAGACCCAGTACTTC. Its protein is CASSSGTGTTQETQYF.

This CDR3 reads CASSLTGINQPQHF. In DNA, the CDR3 is TGTGCCAGCAGTTTAACAGGGATAAATCAGCCCCAGCATTTT. The chain uses TRBV6-5 and TRBJ1-5; a weak D match, TRBD1 (6 bases). V gave up 4 bases and J gave up 4 bases, with 11 bases separating them. CDR1 and CDR2 (germline): MNHEY, SVGAGI. This CDR3 spans 14 amino acids.

V and J are TRBV7-8 and TRBJ2-1; the D is unclear. The length of the CDR3 is 13 residues. V lost 0 bases to trimming and J lost 6 bases, with 6 bases between them. Germline CDR1 SGHVS, CDR2 FQNEAQ. The CDR3 sequence: CASSLARLNEQFF. For the CDR3, the DNA is TGTGCCAGCAGCTTAGCGAGGCTCAATGAGCAGTTCTTC.

This chain links TRBV9 with TRBJ2-7; 8 positions agree with TRBD1. The V and J ends lost 3 bases and 7 bases, in that order; junction bases with no gene match: 15. CDR3 length equals 16 residues. Germline V CDR1 and CDR2: SGDLS, YYNGEE. CDR3 sequence reads: CASSAVPGQALQEQYF. The CDR3 nucleotides read TGTGCCAGCAGCGCGGTCCCGGGACAGGCCCTCCAGGAGCAGTACTTC. The whole variable domain, remainder taken from reference TRBV9 and TRBJ2-7, is DSGVTQTPKHLITATGQRVTLRCSPRSGDLSVYWYQQSLDQGLQFLIQYYNGEERAKGNILERFSAQQFPDLHSELNLSSLELGDSALYFCASSAVPGQALQEQYFGPGTRLTVT.

The chain recombines TRBV7-8 with TRBJ2-3; 15 nucleotides line up with TRBD2. Germline V gene lookup returns CDR1 SGHVS and CDR2 FQNEAQ. Trimming cost V 3 bases and J 1 base; bases outside gene matches: 5. The CDR3 has 18 amino acids. CDR3 DNA: TGTGCCAGCAGCTTCGGCTGGACTAGCGGGGGGGGCACAGATACGCAGTATTTT. Amino acid sequence: CASSFGWTSGGGTDTQYF.

This chain links TRBV6-1 with TRBJ2-4; D gene unclear. Germline V CDR1 and CDR2: MNHNS, SASEGT. The ends were cut back, 2 bases at V and 11 bases at J, with 16 bases in the middle. The CDR3 is 14 amino acids. CDR3 protein: CASSESIPTTLQYF. In DNA form, the CDR3 reads TGTGCCAGCAGTGAATCAATTCCGACAACCCTTCAGTACTTC.

This sequence joins TRBV30 and TRBJ1-1; D not certain. This CDR3 has 16 residues. The germline V gene has CDR1 GTSNPN and CDR2 SVGIG (reference sequence). Trimming stripped 0 bases from V and 4 bases from J, with 18 bases between. The CDR3 region is CAWSVLGARGSTEAFF. The CDR3 region has the DNA TGTGCCTGGAGTGTACTAGGAGCTCGGGGTTCCACTGAAGCTTTCTTT. Complete variable domain (other parts from reference TRBV30 and TRBJ1-1): SQTIHQWPATLVQPVGSPLSLECTVEGTSNPNLYWYRQAAGRGLQLLFYSVGIGQISSEVPQNLSASRPQDRQFILSSKKLLLSDSGFYLCAWSVLGARGSTEAFFGQGTRLTVV.

This clone was counted only a few times. This rearrangement joins TRBV5-1 to TRBJ2-7, with TRBD2 identical over 7 bases. This CDR3 spans 13 amino acids. V lost 7 bases and J lost 3; bases outside the gene matches: 7. CDR1 and CDR2 from the germline V gene are SGHRS and YFSETQ. DNA of the CDR3: TGCGCCAGCGGCTCTTGGGGGGGCTACGAGCAGTACTTC. This encodes CASGSWGGYEQYF.

CDR3 sequence reads: CASCTLNTEAFF. CDR3 DNA sequence: TGTGCCAGCTGTACTCTGAACACTGAAGCTTTCTTT. V is TRBV28 and J is TRBJ1-1, with D unclear. This CDR3 spans 12 amino acids. Germline V CDR1 and CDR2: MDHEN, SYDVKM. Trimming cost V 8 bases and J 0 bases, with 7 bases left between them.

The genes are TRBV15 and TRBJ1-1; D is ambiguous. The ends were cut back, 0 bases at V and 2 bases at J, with 7 bases in the middle. CDR1 and CDR2 (germline): LNHNV, YYDKDF (reference sequence). The CDR3 sequence is 14 residues long. The CDR3 DNA sequence: TGTGCCACCAGCAGAGATAACGGTAACACTGAAGCTTTCTTT. It encodes CATSRDNGNTEAFF.

The chain recombines TRBV24-1 with TRBJ2-3; TRBD1 is a possible D gene (7 bases). The germline V and J ends were trimmed by 3 bases and 2 bases, with 17 bases remaining between them. The CDR3 runs 17 residues. CDR1 and CDR2 from the germline V gene are KGHDR and SFDVKD. The CDR3 reads CATSDPSGDRLTDTQYF. The CDR3 nucleotides are TGTGCCACCAGTGATCCCTCGGGGGACAGACTCACAGATACGCAGTATTTT.

This chain joins TRBV10-3 and TRBJ2-3; 10 bases align to TRBD2. The CDR3 length is 14 residues. J gave up 5 bases and V 5 bases, and 4 bases lay outside the gene matches. Looked up from germline, CDR1 is ENHRY and CDR2 is SYGVKD. CDR3 sequence reads: CAISLAGDRDTQYF. The CDR3 DNA sequence: TGTGCCATCAGTCTAGCGGGGGATCGAGATACGCAGTATTTT.

The genes are TRBV30 and TRBJ2-1; 11 nucleotides align to TRBD2. V shed 1 base, J shed 10 bases, and the junction held 0 bases outside the gene matches. Germline V gives CDR1 GTSNPN, CDR2 SVGIG (reference sequence). The CDR3 sequence is 12 residues long. This CDR3 reads CAWSGLAGEQFF. For the CDR3, the DNA is TGTGCCTGGAGTGGACTAGCGGGAGAGCAGTTCTTC.

CDR3 amino acids: CASSLNRGQYF. CDR3 sequence (DNA): TGTGCCAGCAGTTTAAACAGGGGTCAGTACTTC. The chain links TRBV28 to TRBJ2-7, with 7 positions matching TRBD1. J gave up 10 bases and V 2 bases, and 2 bases lay outside the gene matches. The CDR3 covers 11 residues. Looked up from germline, CDR1 is MDHEN and CDR2 is SYDVKM.

V and J are TRBV5-4 and TRBJ1-2; possibly TRBD1 for D (6 bases). The CDR3 sequence is 14 residues long. The germline V and J ends were trimmed by 5 bases and 1 base, with 12 bases remaining between them. CDR1 SGHNT and CDR2 YYREEE come from the germline V gene (reference sequence). CDR3 amino acids: CASSSQGFNYGYTF. The CDR3 nucleotides read TGTGCCAGCAGTTCCCAGGGGTTTAACTATGGCTACACCTTC.

At least ten counts were recorded for this clone. V gene TRBV4-2 combines with J gene TRBJ2-2, with 8 nucleotides matching TRBD2. Unmatched junction bases numbered 10, after V lost 4 bases and J lost 6 bases. This CDR3 is 16 amino acids long. Germline V gene sequence: CDR1 LGHNA, CDR2 YNFKEQ. The CDR3: CASSPERGGPSGELFF. CDR3 nucleotides: TGTGCCAGCAGCCCTGAGCGCGGGGGGCCGTCCGGGGAGCTGTTTTTT.

This clone was found a few times. The V call is TRBV11-3, the J call TRBJ2-1, with 9 nucleotides matching TRBD2. The CDR3 runs to 13 residues. Germline CDR1 SGHNT, CDR2 YENEEA. J was trimmed by 13 bases and V by 1 base; bases with no gene match: 5. CDR3 in DNA: TGTGCCAGCAGCTTAGGCCCTAGCGGGATCCAGTTCTTC. Translated: CASSLGPSGIQFF.

The V gene is TRBV2, the J gene TRBJ1-3; D is ambiguous. The CDR3 consists of 17 residues. Trimming removed 3 bases from V and 0 bases from J, with 15 bases in between. CDR1 SNHLY and CDR2 FYNNEI come from the germline V gene. DNA of the CDR3: TGTGCCAGCAGTGATGGTCCAGCAGGCCCCTCTGGAAACACCATATATTTT. Protein: CASSDGPAGPSGNTIYF.

V is TRBV6-5 and J is TRBJ2-3; TRBD2 matches at 11 bases. The germline gives CDR1 MNHEY, CDR2 SVGAGI. With 7 bases clipped from V and 1 base from J, the junction kept 1 base outside the gene matches. CDR3 size: 14 residues. CDR3 in amino acids: CASKTSGGTDTQYF. CDR3 nucleotides: TGTGCCAGCAAGACTAGCGGGGGCACAGATACGCAGTATTTT.